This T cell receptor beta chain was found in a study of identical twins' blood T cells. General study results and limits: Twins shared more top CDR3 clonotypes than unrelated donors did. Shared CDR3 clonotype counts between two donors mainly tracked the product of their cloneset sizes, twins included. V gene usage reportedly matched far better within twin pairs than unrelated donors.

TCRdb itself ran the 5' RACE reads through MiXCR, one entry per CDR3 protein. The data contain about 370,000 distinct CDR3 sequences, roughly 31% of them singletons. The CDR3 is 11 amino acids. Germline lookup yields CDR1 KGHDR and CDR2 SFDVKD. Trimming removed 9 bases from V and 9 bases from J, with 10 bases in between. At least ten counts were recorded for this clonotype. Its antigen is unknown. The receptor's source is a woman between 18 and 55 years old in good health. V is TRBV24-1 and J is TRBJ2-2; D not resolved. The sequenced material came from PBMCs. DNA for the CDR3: TGTGCCACCCCCGCGTACCGGGAGCTGTTTTTT. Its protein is CATPAYRELFF.